The 27 T cell receptor beta chains given below trace back to one sample, sequenced in a study of control samples from healthy donors and cancer patients (dated by TCRdb to 2020 to 2021). The receptor library was made with the immunoSEQ multiplex PCR assay. TCRdb took this table from immuneACCESS and kept in-frame rearrangements with V and J called. Such tables lack part of the clones; where checked against another copy, unresolved V genes explain under half of the gap, and the rest is unexplained. Across this sample there are 100,000 to 150,000 clones, with around nine tenths seen only once. The ten largest clones take up roughly 2.7% of the sample. The source material was blood. Receptor source: a man aged 35-49 years in good health.

On this clone: The junction differs from germline at one of its ends, possibly a read error. The genes are TRBV9 and TRBJ1-3, with a weak D call TRBD1 (5 bases). CDR1 and CDR2 from the germline V gene are SGDLS and YYNGEE. The CDR3 spans 13 residues. This CDR3 is CASSSRDGNTTYF. The DNA for the CDR3 is TGTGCCAGCAGCAGCAGGGATGGAAACACCACATATTTT.

V and J are TRBV23-1 and TRBJ1-4, with D maybe TRBD1 (5 bases). TRBV23-1 counts as an open reading frame of uncertain function. CDR3 length equals 13 residues. As DNA, the CDR3 is TGCGGCCGTTACCCCGGCTGGGGGGAAAAACTGTTTTTT. Amino acids: CGRYPGWGEKLFF.

This rearrangement joins TRBV13 to TRBJ2-3; 10 bases align to TRBD2. The CDR3 is made up of 15 amino acids. Germline V CDR1 and CDR2: PRHDT, FYEKMQ (reference sequence). The V gene end was trimmed by 0 bases and the J gene end by 8 bases; junction bases not matched to a gene: 5. The CDR3, as DNA: TGTGCCAGCAGCTTAGGGAGCGGGGGGGCCAGTACGCAGTATTTT. This gives the protein CASSLGSGGASTQYF.

In this sample, this clone turned up a few times. The chain has TRBV7-2 and TRBJ1-2, with D hard to call. With 4 bases removed from V and 4 bases from J, the gap between germline ends came to 10 bases. Germline V lookup: CDR1 SGHTA, CDR2 FQGNSA. This CDR3 has 13 residues. The CDR3 here is CASSSQAPYGYTF. CDR3 DNA sequence: TGTGCCAGCAGCTCGCAGGCTCCCTATGGCTACACCTTC.

This rearrangement joins TRBV30 to TRBJ1-1, with D maybe TRBD1 (5 bases). V was shortened by 2 bases and J by 1 base, with 11 bases between the two germline ends. Germline V gene sequence: CDR1 GTSNPN, CDR2 SVGIG (reference sequence). This CDR3 has 14 residues. The CDR3 spells CAWSRLGGNTEAFF. CDR3 DNA sequence: TGTGCCTGGAGTCGATTGGGGGGGAACACTGAAGCTTTCTTT. The whole variable domain, filled in from reference TRBV30 and TRBJ1-1, reads SQTIHQWPATLVQPVGSPLSLECTVEGTSNPNLYWYRQAAGRGLQLLFYSVGIGQISSEVPQNLSASRPQDRQFILSSKKLLLSDSGFYLCAWSRLGGNTEAFFGQGTRLTVV.

The chain links TRBV4-1 to TRBJ2-2, with TRBD2 matching over 14 bases. V dropped 1 base and J dropped 6; count of bases not matched to a gene: 7. This CDR3 contains 18 residues. The germline CDR1 and CDR2 sequences are MGHRA and YSYEKL. This CDR3 is CASSQAGLAGVGAGELFF. In DNA form, the CDR3 reads TGCGCCAGCAGCCAAGCGGGACTAGCGGGGGTGGGCGCCGGGGAGCTGTTTTTT.

The CDR3 bases are TGTGCCAGTAGCGGCCGGACTGCCCTCAATCAGCCCCAGCATTTT. Translated, it gives CASSGRTALNQPQHF. The chain employs TRBV19 and TRBJ1-5; no firm D call. V shed 6 bases and J shed 3 bases, with 15 bases lying between them. Germline values: CDR1 LNHDA, CDR2 SQIVND (reference sequence). CDR3 size: 15 residues.

The rearrangement uses TRBV27 and TRBJ1-1; a weak D match, TRBD1 (5 bases). Deletions cut 5 bases from V and 0 bases from J, with 13 bases between. This CDR3 has 15 residues. Germline V gene lookup returns CDR1 MNHEY and CDR2 SMNVEV (reference sequence). In DNA, the CDR3 is TGTGCCAGCAGTCCGAGGGGACGGATGAACACTGAAGCTTTCTTT. Translated, it gives CASSPRGRMNTEAFF.

V usage is TRBV3-1 (or the pseudogene TRBV3-2) and J usage is TRBJ1-5, with TRBD1 as a possible D gene (5 bases). Germline V lookup: CDR1 LGHDT, CDR2 YNNKEL (reference sequence). Trimming cost V 1 base and J 7 bases, with 11 bases left between them. The CDR3 is made up of 14 amino acids. For the CDR3, the DNA is TGTGCCAGCAGCCAAGCAGGTCACAGGCAGCCCCAGCATTTT. Protein product: CASSQAGHRQPQHF.

CDR3 coding DNA: TGTGCCAGCAGCCCTACGCCTAGCGGGATGAGCTCCTACAATGAGCAGTTCTTC. Translation: CASSPTPSGMSSYNEQFF. This sequence joins TRBV27 and TRBJ2-1; 9 positions agree with TRBD2. The germline CDR1 and CDR2 sequences are MNHEY and SMNVEV (reference sequence). With V trimmed by 6 bases and J by 0 bases, 12 bases remained unmatched. The length of the CDR3 is 18 residues.

The count of this clone is one. The genes are TRBV9 and TRBJ2-1, with 7 positions matching TRBD2. Germline trimming cut 4 bases from V and 4 bases from J; bases unmatched to any gene: 5. CDR3 length equals 14 residues. Germline V gene lookup returns CDR1 SGDLS and CDR2 YYNGEE. The DNA for the CDR3 is TGTGCCAGCAGCTTTACGGGGGGTTACAATGAGCAGTTCTTC. As protein: CASSFTGGYNEQFF.

V usage is TRBV3-1 (or the pseudogene TRBV3-2) and J usage is TRBJ2-1; either TRBD1 or TRBD2 may fit D (5 bases each). Trimming removed 0 bases from V and 6 bases from J, with 9 bases in between. This CDR3 has 14 residues. Germline loops: CDR1 LGHDT, CDR2 YNNKEL (reference sequence). Here the CDR3 DNA reads TGTGCCAGCAGCCAAGAAGGGGAGTCCAATGAGCAGTTCTTC. The encoded protein is CASSQEGESNEQFF.

This clone was picked up a small number of times. V and J are TRBV5-4 and TRBJ1-6; D unresolved. The germline V and J ends were trimmed by 2 bases and 0 bases, with 9 bases remaining between them. The CDR3 contains 16 residues. The germline V gene encodes CDR1 SGHNT and CDR2 YYREEE (reference sequence). This chain's CDR3 is CASSFLGSSYNSPLHF. In DNA, the CDR3 is TGTGCCAGCAGCTTCTTAGGGTCCTCCTATAATTCACCCCTCCACTTT.

The chain has TRBV3-1 (or the pseudogene TRBV3-2) and TRBJ2-4, with TRBD2 identical over 10 bases. Per the germline V gene, CDR1 is LGHDT and CDR2 is YNNKEL (reference sequence). There are 15 residues in the CDR3. Losses at the gene ends were 2 bases for V and 6 bases for J; bases not matched to a gene: 4. CDR3 sequence (DNA): TGTGCCAGCAGCCAATGGGCTAGCGGGGGAAACATTCAGTACTTC. As protein: CASSQWASGGNIQYF.

The rearrangement links TRBV10-2 to TRBJ1-2; D not resolved. V was cut by 0 bases and J by 4 bases, with 6 bases left in between. Germline assignment: CDR1 WSHSY and CDR2 SAAADI. The CDR3 is 13 residues long. CDR3: CASSESRVYGYTF. As DNA, the CDR3 is TGCGCCAGCAGTGAGTCAAGGGTCTATGGCTACACCTTC.

CDR3 nucleotides: TGTGCCAGCAGCCCCTTCCTGCTAGCTGGGGCCAACGTCCTGACTTTC. Translating it yields CASSPFLLAGANVLTF. V gene TRBV7-9 combines with J gene TRBJ2-6; D gene unclear. The germline gives CDR1 SEHNR, CDR2 FQNEAQ (reference sequence). The CDR3 extends over 16 amino acids. V was clipped by 5 bases and J by 2 bases, with 13 bases between them.

The chain combines TRBV29-1 with TRBJ2-5; D is undetermined. Germline CDR1 reads SQVTM; CDR2 reads ANQGSEA. The V and J ends lost 8 bases and 2 bases respectively, with 12 bases between them. The CDR3 runs 12 residues. The CDR3 loop reads CSHILGQETQYF. CDR3 bases: TGCAGCCATATATTGGGACAAGAGACCCAGTACTTC.

The rearrangement links TRBV5-1 to TRBJ2-7; D perhaps matches TRBD2 (5 bases). This CDR3 region has 16 residues. Trimming left V 0 bases short and J 5 bases short, with 18 bases between. Per the germline V gene, CDR1 is SGHRS and CDR2 is YFSETQ. For the CDR3, the DNA is TGCGCCAGCAGCTTGGCGGTGGCAGCGGCATCCCACGAGCAGTACTTC. Amino acids: CASSLAVAAASHEQYF.

The rearrangement links TRBV5-5 to TRBJ2-5; 8 bases agree with TRBD2. Losses at the gene ends were 2 bases for V and 9 bases for J; bases not matched to a gene: 9. The germline gives CDR1 SGHKS, CDR2 YYEKEE (reference sequence). The CDR3 contains 14 residues. The CDR3 here is CASSFGGLEGAQYF. Here the CDR3 DNA reads TGTGCCAGCAGCTTTGGGGGACTAGAGGGGGCCCAGTACTTC.

This sequence joins TRBV5-5 and TRBJ2-1; D is perhaps TRBD2 (5 bases). V was pared by 2 bases and J by 6 bases, with 12 bases between. Per the germline V gene, CDR1 is SGHKS and CDR2 is YYEKEE (reference sequence). This CDR3 has 14 amino acids. DNA for the CDR3: TGTGCCAGCAGCTTTGGTGGAGCGGTCAATGAGCAGTTCTTC. Protein sequence: CASSFGGAVNEQFF.

The chain is built from TRBV5-4 and TRBJ2-3; 13 bases are shared with TRBD2. Germline V gene sequence: CDR1 SGHNT, CDR2 YYREEE (reference sequence). Unmatched junction bases numbered 6, after V lost 0 bases and J lost 5 bases. The CDR3 spans 17 residues. The CDR3 DNA follows: TGTGCCAGCAGCTTGGGACTAGCGGGGGGTCGGGGAGATACGCAGTATTTT. Protein sequence: CASSLGLAGGRGDTQYF.

The chain links TRBV6-5 to TRBJ2-1; 9 bases are shared with TRBD2. Germline V gene lookup returns CDR1 MNHEY and CDR2 SVGAGI. After removal of 5 bases from V and 4 bases from J, the junction contained 6 bases not matched to a gene. This CDR3 has 15 residues. CDR3 amino acids: CASSKGLADYNEQFF. The DNA for the CDR3 is TGTGCCAGCAGTAAGGGACTAGCAGATTACAATGAGCAGTTCTTC.

This rearrangement joins TRBV5-7 to TRBJ2-7, with D possibly matching TRBD1 (5 bases). TRBV5-7 carries the ORF label, with uncertain function. CDR3 size: 13 residues. V was clipped by 4 bases and J by 6 bases, with 14 bases between them. The CDR3 bases are TGTGCCAGCAGCACCGGACACGCTGCCGAGCAGTACTTC. Protein sequence: CASSTGHAAEQYF.

The chain uses TRBV27 and TRBJ1-2; 7 nucleotides agree with TRBD1. The V segment lost 6 bases and the J segment 6 bases; nucleotides outside the gene matches: 16. The CDR3 is 16 amino acids. CDR1 MNHEY and CDR2 SMNVEV come from the germline V gene (reference sequence). The CDR3 region is CASSPDRLPDLNGYTF. In DNA form, the CDR3 reads TGTGCCAGCAGCCCGGACAGGCTTCCGGACTTGAATGGCTACACCTTC.

The chain is built from TRBV19 and TRBJ1-5; no firm D call. The CDR3 loop spans 14 amino acids. CDR1 and CDR2 from the germline V gene are LNHDA and SQIVND (reference sequence). With 1 base removed from V and 4 bases from J, the gap between germline ends came to 8 bases. The CDR3 loop reads CASSIVRINQPQHF. The CDR3 nucleotides are TGTGCCAGTAGTATAGTTAGAATTAATCAGCCCCAGCATTTT.

The chain uses TRBV6-5 and TRBJ2-5; D is unclear. Deletions cut 5 bases from V and 2 bases from J, with 9 bases between. The CDR3 spans 13 residues. Germline V gene data show CDR1 as MNHEY and CDR2 as SVGAGI. The CDR3 sequence: CASSLVPQETQYF. As DNA, the CDR3 is TGTGCCAGCAGTCTCGTCCCACAAGAGACCCAGTACTTC.

The V and J genes are TRBV28 and TRBJ2-7, with 10 positions matching TRBD1. The germline gives CDR1 MDHEN, CDR2 SYDVKM. V shed 8 bases and J 3 bases; nucleotides not matched to a gene: 1. The CDR3 is made up of 12 amino acids. Written as DNA, the CDR3 is TGTGCCAGCGGGGACAGGGGCTACGAGCAGTACTTC. Translated: CASGDRGYEQYF.